This TCR beta chain emerged from a study of T cells in Graves' hyperthyroidism and ophthalmopathy. Study conclusions and caveats: Most clonotypes expanded in thyroid above 0.001 were likewise present in blood.

Lactation, pregnancy, other autoimmune disease or uncontrolled infection led to exclusion of patients. Diagnoses used clinical symptoms, serum thyroxine and TRAb, thyroid ultrasound and orbital computed tomography. Germline lookup yields CDR1 SGHRS and CDR2 YFSETQ. This CDR3 region has 16 residues. The germline V and J ends were trimmed by 3 bases and 1 base, with 11 bases remaining between them. Researchers took RNA transcripts and amplified the TCR beta CDR3 regions from them. Initially, a first-round RT-PCR of the TCR CDR3 employed the HTBI primer set. TCRdb processed the multiplex PCR reads anew with MiXCR; each CDR3 protein has one entry. The sample holds roughly 510,000 distinct CDR3 sequences, over 45% seen once. This clonotype was detected ten times or more. Its antigen remains unidentified.

The gene calls are TRBV5-1 and TRBJ2-6; D call uncertain. The source of this sequence is an adult woman with Graves' disease, either hyperthyroidism or ophthalmopathy (not recorded which). Sequences were obtained from peripheral blood or thyroid tissue (not recorded which). Written as DNA, the CDR3 is TGCGCCAGCAGCTCGGACCCCCCTTCTGGGGCCAACGTCCTGACTTTC. Translation: CASSSDPPSGANVLTF. The full variable domain, completed using reference TRBV5-1 and TRBJ2-6, is KAGVTQTPRYLIKTRGQQVTLSCSPISGHRSVSWYQQTPGQGLQFLFEYFSETQRNKGNFPGRFSGRQFSNSRSEMNVSTLELGDSALYLCASSSDPPSGANVLTFGAGSRLTVL.